Each of the 13 T cell receptor beta chains below was sequenced from the same sample in a study of T-cell reconstitution after alpha-beta-depleted transplantation in children. Preparing the TCRbeta library involved the use of unique molecular identifiers. TCRdb called the PCR reads again in MiXCR, with one record for every CDR3 protein. The table has about 980,000 distinct CDR3 sequences, around 30% seen once. The source was PBMCs, mostly from graft donor cells, collected 360 days after TCRalphabeta/CD19-depleted stem cell transplant. The receptor source for this set is a boy less than two years old who had a stem cell transplant for SCID, so the T cells may come from the graft donor.

The gene calls are TRBV29-1 and TRBJ1-1; a weak D match, TRBD1 (5 bases). Germline lookup yields CDR1 SQVTM and CDR2 ANQGSEA. There are 12 residues in the CDR3. Trimming stripped 7 bases from V and 8 bases from J, with 17 bases between. The DNA for the CDR3 is TGCAGCGCCCCCGGGACTTCGGGAGAAGCTTTCTTT. Translating it yields CSAPGTSGEAFF.

The rearrangement links TRBV5-1 to TRBJ2-3; TRBD2 matches at 8 bases. Trimming cost V 4 bases and J 0 bases; bases outside gene matches: 7. Germline assignment: CDR1 SGHRS and CDR2 YFSETQ. This CDR3 has 16 residues. The CDR3 coding sequence is TGCGCCAGCAGCCCCTTTGCGGGGGGCAGCACAGATACGCAGTATTTT. It codes for CASSPFAGGSTDTQYF.

The chain links TRBV18 to TRBJ2-1; no clear D. In germline, CDR1 is KGHSH, CDR2 LQKENI. V was trimmed by 2 bases and J by 7 bases, leaving 12 bases between them. There are 14 residues in the CDR3. The CDR3 is CASSPEEWRNEQFF. Written as DNA, the CDR3 is TGTGCCAGCTCACCAGAAGAGTGGCGTAATGAGCAGTTCTTC.

CDR3 sequence (DNA): TGTGCCAGCAGAGGCGACAGAAGAACCCTGTTGGCTGAAGCTTTCTTT. Protein sequence: CASRGDRRTLLAEAFF. The V call is TRBV6-1, the J call TRBJ1-1; TRBD1 is a possible D gene (5 bases). V was trimmed by 6 bases and J by 6 bases, leaving 23 bases between them. The CDR3 totals 16 residues. Germline CDR1 reads MNHNS; CDR2 reads SASEGT.

As to this clonotype: The CDR3 ends on some other residue instead of the conserved phenylalanine or tryptophan, so this is likely a read error. The gene calls are TRBV5-1 and TRBJ2-1, with 9 bases aligning to TRBD1. Unmatched junction bases numbered 3, after V lost 4 bases and J lost 4 bases. CDR3 length: 14 amino acids. Germline values: CDR1 SGHRS, CDR2 YFSETQ. The CDR3 DNA reads TGCGCCAGCAGCCCCGGGACAGGGTACAATGAGCAGTTCTTG. This gives the protein CASSPGTGYNEQFL.

This clonotype showed up just a few times. CDR3 loop: CASKGRGGQGNEQFF. The CDR3 bases are TGTGCCAGTAAAGGTAGGGGGGGTCAAGGGAATGAGCAGTTCTTC. The chain recombines TRBV19 with TRBJ2-1; a weak D match, TRBD2 (7 bases). Germline V gene sequence: CDR1 LNHDA, CDR2 SQIVND (reference sequence). This CDR3 is 15 amino acids long. V dropped 7 bases and J dropped 7 bases, with 20 bases sitting between them. Using reference TRBV19 and TRBJ2-1 for the parts outside the CDR3, the full variable domain is DGGITQSPKYLFRKEGQNVTLSCEQNLNHDAMYWYRQDPGQGLRLIYYSQIVNDFQKGDIAEGYSVSREKKESFPLTVTSAQKNPTAFYLCASKGRGGQGNEQFFGPGTRLTVL.

This clonotype was seen only a few times. The chain joins TRBV6-2 or TRBV6-3 to TRBJ2-5; either TRBD1 or TRBD2 may fit D (5 bases each). The CDR3 has 14 amino acids. V was clipped by 4 bases and J by 1 base, with 10 bases between them. In germline, CDR1 is MNHEY, CDR2 SVGEGT. For the CDR3, the DNA is TGTGCCAGCAGTTCATGGGACGTCCAAGAGACCCAGTACTTC. Translating it yields CASSSWDVQETQYF.

The chain carries TRBV12-3 or TRBV12-4 and TRBJ1-2, with TRBD1 matching over 7 bases. With V trimmed by 5 bases and J by 5 bases, 8 bases remained unmatched. This CDR3 region has 14 residues. CDR3 DNA: TGTGCCAGCAGTCACAGGGGTGTAGGGTATGGCTACACCTTC. It codes for CASSHRGVGYGYTF.

This chain joins TRBV20-1 and TRBJ1-5; D possibly corresponds to TRBD1 (5 bases). The germline CDR1 and CDR2 sequences are DFQATT and SNEGSKA (reference sequence). Trimming took off 2 bases at V and 3 bases at J, with 17 bases between the two ends. This CDR3 has 16 residues. The CDR3 spells CSARRRSAGVNQPQHF. CDR3 DNA: TGCAGTGCTAGAAGGCGCAGTGCGGGGGTCAATCAGCCCCAGCATTTT.

V is TRBV28 and J is TRBJ2-2, with a possible D match to TRBD1 (6 bases). CDR3 length: 15 residues. Trimming stripped 4 bases from V and 4 bases from J, with 13 bases between. Germline values: CDR1 MDHEN, CDR2 SYDVKM. This CDR3 is CASSSTNRVTGELFF. The CDR3 DNA reads as TGTGCCAGCAGTTCCACTAACAGGGTCACCGGGGAGCTGTTTTTT. The full variable domain, rest sourced from reference TRBV28 and TRBJ2-2, is DVKVTQSSRYLVKRTGEKVFLECVQDMDHENMFWYRQDPGLGLRLIYFSYDVKMKEKGDIPEGYSVSREKKERFSLILESASTNQTSMYLCASSSTNRVTGELFFGEGSRLTVL.

The rearrangement links TRBV12-3 or TRBV12-4 to TRBJ1-3, with no clear D. The CDR3 loop spans 14 amino acids. V was cut by 5 bases and J by 3 bases, with 11 bases left in between. The CDR3 DNA sequence: TGTGCCAGCAGTAGGACTGTACGTGGAAACACCATATATTTT. This translates into CASSRTVRGNTIYF.

This clonotype was seen more than once but under ten times. V is TRBV20-1 and J is TRBJ2-5; D gene uncertain. Germline loops: CDR1 DFQATT, CDR2 SNEGSKA (reference sequence). The CDR3 covers 9 residues. Written as DNA, the CDR3 is TGCAGGCCTCAAGAGACCCAGTACTTC. Translated: CRPQETQYF.

The genes are TRBV11-2 and TRBJ2-1; D is unresolved. Germline V gives CDR1 SGHAT, CDR2 FQNNGV. The CDR3 is 12 amino acids. Trimming removed 6 bases from V and 8 bases from J, with 11 bases in between. In DNA form, the CDR3 reads TGTGCCAGCAGGCCCTGGATAGATGAGCAGTTCTTC. Amino acids: CASRPWIDEQFF.